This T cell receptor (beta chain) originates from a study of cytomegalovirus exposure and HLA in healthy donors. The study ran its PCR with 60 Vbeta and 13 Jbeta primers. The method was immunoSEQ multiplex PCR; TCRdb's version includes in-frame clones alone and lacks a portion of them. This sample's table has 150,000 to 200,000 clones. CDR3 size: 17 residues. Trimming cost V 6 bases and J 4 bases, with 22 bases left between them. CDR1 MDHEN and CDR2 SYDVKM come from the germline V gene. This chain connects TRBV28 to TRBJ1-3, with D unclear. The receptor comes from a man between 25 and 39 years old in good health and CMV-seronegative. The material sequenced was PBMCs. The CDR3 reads CASSQRLGGVEGNTIYF. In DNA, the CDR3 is TGTGCCAGCAGCCAAAGGTTGGGCGGGGTTGAAGGAAACACCATATATTTT.